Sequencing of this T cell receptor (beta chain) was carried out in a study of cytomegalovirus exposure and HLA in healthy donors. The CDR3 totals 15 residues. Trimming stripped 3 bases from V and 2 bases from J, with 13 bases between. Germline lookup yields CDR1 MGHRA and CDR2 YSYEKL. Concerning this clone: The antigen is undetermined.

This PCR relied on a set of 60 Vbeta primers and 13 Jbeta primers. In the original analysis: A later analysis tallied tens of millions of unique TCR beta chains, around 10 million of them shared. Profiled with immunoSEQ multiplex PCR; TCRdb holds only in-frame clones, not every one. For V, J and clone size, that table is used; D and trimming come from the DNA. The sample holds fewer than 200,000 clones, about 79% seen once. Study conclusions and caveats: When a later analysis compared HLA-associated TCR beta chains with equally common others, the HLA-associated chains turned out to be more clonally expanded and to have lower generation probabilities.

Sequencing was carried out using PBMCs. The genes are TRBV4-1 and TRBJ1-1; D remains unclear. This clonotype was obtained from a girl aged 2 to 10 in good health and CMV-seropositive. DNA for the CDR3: TGCGCCAGCAGCCACGGGGTGGTTCTTAACACTGAAGCTTTCTTT. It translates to CASSHGVVLNTEAFF.